These 5 T cell receptor beta chains originate from one sample sequenced in a study of blood T cell repertoires in COVID-19. TCRdb's copy holds only in-frame clones and misses some; the assay was immunoSEQ multiplex PCR. In the table there are 50,000 to 60,000 clones, approximately 90% of which are singletons. The specimen sequenced was peripheral blood. The receptors come from a woman over 75 with acute or convalescent COVID-19.

The gene calls are TRBV27 and TRBJ2-1; no clear D. The CDR3 extends over 17 amino acids. Deletions cut 5 bases from V and 5 bases from J, with 22 bases between. Germline CDR1 is MNHEY and CDR2 is SMNVEV (reference sequence). The CDR3 DNA follows: TGTGCCAGCAGTACTCGGCCAGGCCTTTTAGTTAACAATGAGCAGTTCTTC. Its protein is CASSTRPGLLVNNEQFF.

V usage is TRBV7-2 and J usage is TRBJ1-1; tentative D call: TRBD1 (6 bases). The germline V gene has CDR1 SGHTA and CDR2 FQGNSA. The CDR3 runs to 16 residues. The V gene lost 3 bases and the J gene lost 1 base, with 15 bases spanning the gap. As DNA, the CDR3 is TGTGCCAGCAGCTTTTCGACTGACAGGAGGAACACTGAAGCTTTCTTT. Protein sequence: CASSFSTDRRNTEAFF.

The chain carries TRBV7-8 and TRBJ1-5, with D possibly matching TRBD1 (6 bases). V lost 6 bases to trimming and J lost 4 bases, with 19 bases between them. This CDR3 has 16 amino acids. The germline V gene has CDR1 SGHVS and CDR2 FQNEAQ. The CDR3 region has the DNA TGTGCCAGCAGAGCAGAGGGGGGGACTGCTAATCAGCCCCAGCATTTT. Encoded protein: CASRAEGGTANQPQHF. Variable domain in full (rest from reference TRBV7-8 and TRBJ1-5): GAGVSQSPRYKVAKRGQDVALRCDPISGHVSLFWYQQALGQGPEFLTYFQNEAQLDKSGLPSDRFFAERPEGSVSTLKIQRTQQEDSAVYLCASRAEGGTANQPQHFGDGTRLSIL.

This chain joins TRBV7-3 and TRBJ2-2; tentatively, D is TRBD1 (6 bases). The germline gives CDR1 SGHTA, CDR2 FQGTGA. This CDR3 has 17 amino acids. Deletions cut 1 base from V and 0 bases from J, with 12 bases between. CDR3 DNA sequence: TGTGCCAGCAGCTTAAGGACGGGACAAACGAACACCGGGGAGCTGTTTTTT. Encoded protein: CASSLRTGQTNTGELFF.

This sequence joins TRBV7-2 and TRBJ1-1; TRBD1 aligns across 12 bases. Germline loops: CDR1 SGHTA, CDR2 FQGNSA. The CDR3 consists of 16 residues. V was clipped by 5 bases and J by 7 bases; unmatched bases: 11. CDR3 in DNA: TGTGCCAGCAGCCCAGCGGGGACAGGGGGCTGGAGTGAAGCTTTCTTT. It codes for CASSPAGTGGWSEAFF. Together with reference TRBV7-2 and TRBJ1-1, the CDR3 gives the full variable domain: GAGVSQSPSNKVTEKGKDVELRCDPISGHTALYWYRQSLGQGLEFLIYFQGNSAPDKSGLPSDRFSAERTGGSVSTLTIQRTQQEDSAVYLCASSPAGTGGWSEAFFGQGTRLTVV.